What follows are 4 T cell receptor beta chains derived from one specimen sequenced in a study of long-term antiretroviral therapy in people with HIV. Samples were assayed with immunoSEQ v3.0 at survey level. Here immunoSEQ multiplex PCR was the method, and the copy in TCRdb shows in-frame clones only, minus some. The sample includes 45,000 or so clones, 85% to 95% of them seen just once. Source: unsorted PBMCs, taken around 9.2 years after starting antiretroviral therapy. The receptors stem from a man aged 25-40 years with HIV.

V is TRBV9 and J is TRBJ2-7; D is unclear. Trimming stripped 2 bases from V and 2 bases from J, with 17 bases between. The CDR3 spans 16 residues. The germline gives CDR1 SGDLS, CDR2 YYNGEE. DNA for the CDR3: TGTGCCAGCAGCGTGGGCGCGGAGCATACCACCTACGAGCAGTACTTC. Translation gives CASSVGAEHTTYEQYF.

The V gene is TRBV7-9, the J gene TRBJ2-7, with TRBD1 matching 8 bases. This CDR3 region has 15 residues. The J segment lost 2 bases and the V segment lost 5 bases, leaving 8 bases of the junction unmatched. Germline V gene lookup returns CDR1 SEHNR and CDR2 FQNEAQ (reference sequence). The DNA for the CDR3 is TGTGCCAGCAGCAGTCCCGGGACAGGAACCTACGAGCAGTACGTC. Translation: CASSSPGTGTYEQYV.

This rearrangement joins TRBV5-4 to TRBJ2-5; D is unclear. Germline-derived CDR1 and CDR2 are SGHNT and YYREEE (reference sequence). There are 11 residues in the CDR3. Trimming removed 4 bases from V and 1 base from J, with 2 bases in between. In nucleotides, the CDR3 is TGTGCCAGCAGCCTCCAAGAGACCCAGTACTTC. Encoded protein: CASSLQETQYF. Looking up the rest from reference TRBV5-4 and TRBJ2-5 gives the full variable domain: ETGVTQSPTHLIKTRGQQVTLRCSSQSGHNTVSWYQQALGQGPQFIFQYYREEENGRGNFPPRFSGLQFPNYSSELNVNALELDDSALYLCASSLQETQYFGPGTRLLVL.

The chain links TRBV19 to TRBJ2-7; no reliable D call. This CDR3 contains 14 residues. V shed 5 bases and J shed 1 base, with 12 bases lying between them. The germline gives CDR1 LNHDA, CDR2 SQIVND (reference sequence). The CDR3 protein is CASSFRWGSYEQYF. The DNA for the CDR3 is TGTGCCAGTAGTTTCCGGTGGGGATCCTACGAGCAGTACTTC.